The entry that follows covers one T cell receptor beta chain sequence. This record comes from a study of PD-L1 blockade in urothelial cancer. The protocol was immunoSEQ multiplex PCR, while the TCRdb copy is restricted to in-frame clones and leaves out a portion. Of some 84,000 clones listed, about 85% were seen once; the top ten hold roughly 5.2%. Patients had urothelial carcinoma that was locally advanced or metastatic. Germline V gives CDR1 SNHLY, CDR2 FYNNEI. This CDR3 has 14 residues. V lost 5 bases and J lost 4, with 14 bases in between. This material consisted of PBMCs, taken around atezolizumab (anti-PD-L1) treatment. The rearrangement links TRBV2 to TRBJ1-2, with TRBD1 as a possible D gene (5 bases). The clonotype originates from a woman aged 70-85 years with urothelial cancer. This CDR3 is CASSIRVRVYGYTF. The CDR3 nucleotides read TGTGCCAGCAGTATCAGGGTTCGCGTCTATGGCTACACCTTC.